The rows below give T cell receptor beta chains drawn from one sample of a study of T cell changes during pregnancy in multiple sclerosis. Sequenced by immunoSEQ multiplex PCR; TCRdb stores in-frame clones only, minus some. Among some 80,000 clones listed, around 92% were seen once. Source: peripheral blood, taken in the first trimester of pregnancy. The receptors originated from a female donor in good health, enrolled as a control in a pregnancy study. CDR3s include the opening cysteine and the closing phenylalanine or tryptophan. D genes are given only for firm matches.

cdr3_aa: CASSLGAPGLLTTEAFF
d_call: -
v_call: TRBV7-8

cdr3_aa: CASNQDWTSVSEQFF
d_call: TRBD2
v_call: TRBV4-1

cdr3_aa: CASSFLTSGIYEQYF
d_call: TRBD2
v_call: TRBV11-2

cdr3_aa: CASSEGQGEQFF
d_call: TRBD1
v_call: TRBV5-1

cdr3_aa: CASTKRETSYEQYF
d_call: TRBD2
v_call: TRBV7-9

cdr3_aa: CASTDTAGNYGYTF
d_call: -
v_call: TRBV5-1

cdr3_aa: CASSPVRGANVLTF
d_call: -
v_call: TRBV2

cdr3_aa: CASSARQGVSDTQYF
d_call: TRBD1
v_call: TRBV6-1

cdr3_aa: CASSQERLADTGELFF
d_call: TRBD2
v_call: TRBV5-4

cdr3_aa: CASSEPGYGQPQHF
d_call: -
v_call: TRBV25-1

cdr3_aa: CASSQVAGADTQYF
d_call: -
v_call: TRBV4-1

cdr3_aa: CASSSRDPGREGYTF
d_call: -
v_call: TRBV28

cdr3_aa: CASSMWGQGDGQPQHF
d_call: TRBD1
v_call: TRBV19

cdr3_aa: CANSRQAGGETQYF
d_call: -
v_call: TRBV2

cdr3_aa: CASSVGTSGGYQETQYF
d_call: TRBD2
v_call: TRBV6-1

cdr3_aa: CASSPSGGTNTEAFF
d_call: -
v_call: TRBV18

cdr3_aa: CASRAGGENTEAFF
d_call: -
v_call: TRBV5-1

cdr3_aa: CASSLASGGSTFQETQYF
d_call: TRBD2
v_call: TRBV5-1

cdr3_aa: CASSHGTSGGTDTQYF
d_call: TRBD2
v_call: TRBV6-6

cdr3_aa: CASRGRTISTEAFF
d_call: -
v_call: TRBV19

cdr3_aa: CASSLAGSYEQYF
d_call: -
v_call: TRBV5-4

cdr3_aa: CASSTPGGRGSGNTIYF
d_call: -
v_call: TRBV19

cdr3_aa: CASSLSSRTYEQYF
d_call: -
v_call: TRBV7-2

cdr3_aa: CASSLDGQGISTEAFF
d_call: TRBD1
v_call: TRBV5-1

cdr3_aa: CASIHVTGPDETQYF
d_call: TRBD1
v_call: TRBV28

cdr3_aa: CAWSVVLGQEYEQYF
d_call: TRBD1
v_call: TRBV30

cdr3_aa: CASSLLPAGGTGETQYF
d_call: TRBD2
v_call: TRBV7-6